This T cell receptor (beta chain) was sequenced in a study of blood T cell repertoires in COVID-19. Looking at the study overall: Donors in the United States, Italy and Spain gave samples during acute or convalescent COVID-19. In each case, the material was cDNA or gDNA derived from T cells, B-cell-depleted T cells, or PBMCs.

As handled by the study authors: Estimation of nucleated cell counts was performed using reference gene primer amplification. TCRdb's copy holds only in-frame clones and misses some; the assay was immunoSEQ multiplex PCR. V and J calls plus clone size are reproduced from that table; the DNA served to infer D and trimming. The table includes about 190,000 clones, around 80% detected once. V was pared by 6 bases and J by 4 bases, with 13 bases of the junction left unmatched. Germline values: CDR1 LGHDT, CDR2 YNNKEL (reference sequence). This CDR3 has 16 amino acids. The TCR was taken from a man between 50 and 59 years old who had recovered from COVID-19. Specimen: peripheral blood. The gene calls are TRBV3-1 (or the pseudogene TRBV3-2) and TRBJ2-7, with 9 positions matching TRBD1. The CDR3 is CASSRQGDRDFYEQYF. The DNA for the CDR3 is TGTGCCAGCAGTCGCCAAGGGGACAGGGACTTTTACGAGCAGTACTTC.